This T cell receptor (beta chain) was sequenced in a study of blood T cell repertoires in COVID-19. Study-wide context: Some COVID-19 samples were acute and others convalescent; all came from the United States, Italy and Spain.

Authors' methods: Amplifying reference gene primers gave estimates of nucleated cell counts. TCRdb's table, derived via immunoSEQ multiplex PCR, lists solely in-frame clones and lacks some. V and J calls and clone size are copied from that table; D and trimming were computed from the DNA. The data hold 130,000 or so clones, with under 85% observed a single time. Losses at the gene ends were 3 bases for V and 1 base for J; bases not matched to a gene: 2. CDR1 is LGHDT and CDR2 is YNNKEL in the germline V gene (reference sequence). CDR3 length equals 14 residues. The material sequenced was peripheral blood. The rearrangement joins TRBV3-1 (or the pseudogene TRBV3-2) to TRBJ1-1, with TRBD1 matching over 7 bases. The receptor's source is a human donor in a cohort sampled during active COVID-19. CDR3 bases: TGTGCCAGCAGCCATTGGGACAGGAACACTGAAGCTTTCTTT. This encodes CASSHWDRNTEAFF.